This entry is about one T cell receptor (beta chain). There is no known antigen for this receptor. Within one base of it there is no much larger clone, and no base qualities were kept. The data were taken from a study of cytomegalovirus exposure and HLA in healthy donors (dated by TCRdb to 2016 to 2017). In terms of the full investigation: In an earlier analysis of several hundred of the donors, 250 to 300 Gb of sequence data and 120 million or so unique TCR beta sequences from about 179 million T cells were reported. An early release that covered about 600 HLA-typed donors contained approximately 300 gigabases of sequencing data and approximately 85 million unique TCR sequences. Of the 398 genotyped donors, roughly 80% fell in the genetic ancestry cluster associated with self-reported Caucasian donors. The aim of the study was to test whether cataloging public T cell receptors could identify signatures of past pathogen exposure. The study used immunosequencing to profile the T cell repertoires of 600 to 850 subjects and linked those repertoires to cytomegalovirus serostatus. A separate validation cohort of 100 to 150 different subjects was used in addition to the approximately 670-subject first cohort. The study combined high-throughput TCR immunosequencing, statistical association of individual TCRs with disease status, and machine learning to predict cytomegalovirus infection status. In a later analysis, previously published TCR beta repertoires from hundreds of donors were re-analyzed and high-resolution HLA genotyping was added so that TCR occurrence patterns could be studied. The later analysis used no new phenotypic data to find candidate immune exposures, relying instead on TCR beta sequences and their occurrence across donors. An earlier analysis of some 500 of the donors applied high-throughput TCR beta sequencing to assess whether each TCR beta V gene segment acted as functional or pseudogenic. Donor age, sex, ethnicity and CMV serostatus were compiled alongside the repertoire data. Genome-wide SNP genotypes for about 65% of the roughly 670 donors were used in a later genetic analysis, which treated that subset as a discovery cohort. All discovery cohort repertoires had been generated on a single sequencing platform. HLA typing included class I and class II loci at four-digit resolution. Typing coverage differed by locus: A, B, C, DRB1 and DQB1 were typed in roughly 620-630 donors, DQA1 in 522, DPA1 in 600 to 610, and DPB1 in just under 490. Roughly five DR-DQ haplotypes were handled as single units for association and clustering, since linkage in the cohort was strong. Across 398 genotyped donors of the cohort, an average of approximately 240,000 unique TCR beta nucleotide sequences per donor were sequenced, and roughly 20% of those sequences were non-productive.

The library came from the immunoSEQ multiplex PCR assay. For the multiplex PCR, a mixture combining 60 forward primers for TCR Vbeta segments and 13 reverse primers for TCR Jbeta segments was used. The CDR3 region of rearranged TCR beta genes was amplified from genomic DNA by a multiplex PCR assay. Amplified TCR beta libraries were sequenced as 87-base-pair reads on the Illumina HiSeq System. The paper's data handling went like this. A later analysis counted about 76 million unique TCR beta chains across the 700 or so repertoires, and 9.5 million to 11 million of these chains were shared by at least two donors. A nearest-neighbor algorithm error-corrected the raw reads and collapsed the reads into unique sequences, merging closely related sequences to remove PCR and sequencing errors. To assign V, D and J gene segments, CDR3 sequences were aligned to IMGT reference sequences. For a sequence to be retained, at least a six-nucleotide match to both a V gene segment and a J gene segment was required. Rearrangements were called productive when the CDR3 lacked stop codons and stayed in frame with V and J; all others were non-productive. Following IMGT convention, CDR3 was defined as the stretch from the second conserved V-encoded cysteine up to the conserved J-encoded phenylalanine. The earlier analysis of roughly 590 of the donors excluded sequences that lacked an unambiguous match to a single V gene segment. In an earlier analysis of a few hundred of the donors, a V segment was called functional when productive rearrangements were above 56.7%, and segregating when the standard deviation between donors exceeded 5%. A statistical classification framework was built to diagnose cytomegalovirus status from the catalog of TCR beta chain sequences. In a later analysis, V and J genes were assigned by comparing TCR nucleotide sequences against IMGT/GENE-DB human TR gene sequences. Using the TCRdist pipeline, a later analysis assigned CDR3 sequences along with most-parsimonious VDJ recombination scenarios. In a later analysis, every TCR beta chain was defined by the combination of its CDR3 amino acid sequence and its V-gene family, and reads without a unique V-gene family were dropped. A later analysis removed roughly 590 highly shared, low-generation-probability nucleotide sequences to deal with suspected cross-contamination and a sequencing artifact. For each public chain, a later analysis derived a clonal expansion index from normalized ranks of inferred template counts within each repertoire. A later analysis computed generation probabilities with a VDJ recombination model fitted to out-of-frame rearrangements, and checked the results against IGoR. Hypergeometric tests were used in a later analysis to score TCR-TCR, TCR-HLA and TCR-CMV co-occurrence, with a repertoire-size bias correction applied to the TCR pairs. A later analysis estimated false discovery rates by permuting HLA or CMV assignments 20 times. In a later analysis, co-occurring TCRs were grouped using DBSCAN, and TCRdist sequence similarity was added for clustering within HLA-allele-positive subsets. Co-occurrence clustering excluded repertoires with fewer than 30,000 or more than 120,000 public chains, plus five with anomalous nucleotide sharing. Imported from immuneACCESS, the table was reduced by TCRdb to in-frame sequences with V and J called. These copies leave out some clones; in studies compared against another copy, an unresolved V gene accounts for under half, and the cause of the remainder is not known. Clone size and V and J calls were adopted from that table, with D and trimming inferred from the DNA. The sample table records 95,000 to 150,000 clones; 82% of these occur just once. The top ten hold about 1.5% of the sample.

Overall study outcomes, separate from this receptor: In a later analysis, HLA-associated TCR beta chains showed more clonal expansion and lower generation probabilities than non-associated chains that were equally common. Across donors, most TCR sequences were observed very rarely, whereas some public TCRs were present in many individuals. In a later genetic analysis, a missense DCLRE1C variant was associated with V-gene and J-gene trimming of TCR beta chains, and the association was replicated in an independent cohort. Because some donors lacked HLA typing at each locus, the association tests relied only on the typed subset. The authors suggested that the approach could potentially be extended to other disease states and immunological phenotypes. A later analysis associated about 17,000 TCR beta sequences with specific HLA alleles at a false discovery rate of 0.05. Only TCR beta chains were sequenced in this cohort, and the absence of alpha or paired-chain data limited detectable features. A later analysis found that most CMV-associated TCR beta chains appeared HLA-restricted, with HLA associations seemingly driven largely by CMV exposure. A few of the identified cytomegalovirus-associated TCR beta chains were confirmed in vitro to be specific for cytomegalovirus antigens. A later genetic analysis reported fewer N-insertions in productive TCRs among donors in an Asian-associated ancestry cluster than the roughly 700-donor mean. Because the 87-base-pair reads could not distinguish some IMGT-functional V segments, including TRBV6-2 and TRBV6-3, those segments were excluded. Because counts were too low, under 20 rarely observed V segments, including chromosome 9 orphons, were left out of the earlier analysis of approximately 500 of the donors. The study listed 150 to 200 TCR beta chains as associated with cytomegalovirus. In a later analysis, the rate of TCR association differed among HLA loci, with DRB1 alleles having the most associated TCRs and HLA-C alleles having the fewest. The sequencing pipeline was judged likely to have produced a cluster of highly shared sequence variants as a technical artifact. In an earlier analysis of several hundred of the donors, most TCR beta V segments were observed in productive rearrangements about 87% or about 30% of the time, broadly matching IMGT annotations. A further reported finding was that TCR beta sequences accurately predicted the HLA-A and HLA-B alleles for most subjects in the first cohort. Strong co-occurrence of HLA alleles, especially DR and DQ, made assigning TCR associations to individual alleles difficult. Several of the top co-occurrence clusters appeared to be linked to parvovirus B19, influenza, CMV and Epstein-Barr virus, according to a later analysis. Cytomegalovirus status was reported to be diagnosed by the classifier with high specificity and sensitivity in both the original and validation cohorts. Roughly uniform sequencing depth across donors was assumed in presence/absence analyses, although this assumption may not hold. CMV serostatus was the only immune exposure information available for the cohort. Correlated functional status among segregating V segments might be attributable to linkage disequilibrium, but an unknown experimental factor could not be ruled out.

Measured from the cysteine to the phenylalanine, the CDR3 is 14 residues long. Only the CDR3 region is kept as DNA, spanning 42 bases read in frame from base 1. According to the germline V gene (reference sequence), CDR1 reads PRHDT and CDR2 reads FYEKMQ. V gives up 1 base and J gives up 3 bases, and the segment between their germline ends measures 10 bases. The cohort consisted of hundreds of healthy bone marrow donors. At the time of sampling, every cohort member was nominally healthy, though immune exposures that went unrecorded were likely present. The donor was CMV seronegative and was included in the group of a few hundred seronegative cohort members. Every donor gave a peripheral blood sample, and the peripheral blood mononuclear cells from that sample were used for TCR beta sequencing. The Qiagen DNeasy Blood Extraction Kit was used to extract genomic DNA from the blood cell samples.

Recombination connected TRBV13 to TRBJ2-7; TRBD2 is a possible D gene, resting on 5 matching bases. The TCR comes from a woman aged 18 to 35 in good health and CMV-seronegative. What was sequenced was PBMCs. The CDR3 protein is CASSLAGLVYEQYF. DNA sequence: TGTGCCAGCAGCTTAGCGGGATTGGTCTACGAGCAGTACTTC.